These 26 T cell receptor beta chains share one sample of origin, sequenced in a study of T-cell reconstitution after alpha-beta-depleted transplantation in children. It was with unique molecular identifiers that the TCRbeta library was prepared. TCRdb analysed the PCR reads with MiXCR anew, one entry per CDR3 protein. Of roughly 490,000 distinct CDR3 sequences listed, about an eighth were seen once; the top ten hold 14%. This material consisted of PBMCs, mostly from graft donor cells, taken 180 days after TCRalphabeta/CD19-depleted stem cell transplant. The receptors were gathered from a female patient between 2 and 15 years old who had a stem cell transplant for aplastic anemia, so the T cells may come from the graft donor.

This clonotype came up many times. The gene calls are TRBV7-2 and TRBJ2-5, with 11 bases aligning to TRBD1. This CDR3 is built from 15 residues. In germline, CDR1 is SGHTA, CDR2 FQGNSA. The V gene end was trimmed by 2 bases and the J gene end by 4 bases; junction bases not matched to a gene: 3. CDR3 residues: CASSLRTGGRETQYF. CDR3 bases: TGTGCCAGCAGCTTAAGGACAGGGGGCAGAGAGACCCAGTACTTC.

The CDR3 DNA reads TGCGCCAGCAGCCAAGGTCACAGGGCCCTTGGGGGGGAGACCCAGTACTTC. Its translation: CASSQGHRALGGETQYF. V usage is TRBV4-3 and J usage is TRBJ2-5; TRBD1 or TRBD2 may be the D gene (6 bases each). Per the germline V gene, CDR1 is LGHNA and CDR2 is YSLEER. Between the trimmed V and J ends, which lost 1 base and 5 bases, there was a span of 20 bases. The CDR3 extends over 17 amino acids.

This clonotype showed up just a few times. Here the CDR3 DNA reads TGTGCCAGCAGGAGGGACAGGGGGCGCGATAGTGAGCAGTTCTTC. It yields the protein CASRRDRGRDSEQFF. The chain uses TRBV6-1 and TRBJ2-1; 12 nucleotides agree with TRBD1. Per germline, CDR1 MNHNS and CDR2 SASEGT. This CDR3 is built from 15 residues. V gave up 6 bases and J gave up 9 bases; unmatched junction bases: 9.

V usage is TRBV7-6 and J usage is TRBJ1-1; no firm D call. Per germline, CDR1 SGHVS and CDR2 FNYEAQ. This CDR3 spans 16 amino acids. Deletions cut 5 bases from V and 7 bases from J, with 23 bases between. CDR3 sequence: CASSLSRRQAPFEAFF. CDR3 bases: TGTGCCAGCAGCCTCTCCCGTAGGCAGGCCCCCTTTGAAGCTTTCTTT.

This clonotype has a handful of counts. The chain employs TRBV19 and TRBJ2-1, with a tentative D call TRBD2 (6 bases). CDR1 is LNHDA and CDR2 is SQIVND in the germline V gene (reference sequence). V was trimmed by 1 base and J by 3 bases, leaving 16 bases between them. CDR3 length: 17 amino acids. CDR3 residues: CASSIAPPAGFYNEQFF. CDR3 DNA: TGTGCCAGTAGTATAGCCCCCCCCGCGGGATTCTACAATGAGCAGTTCTTC.

This chain joins TRBV5-1 and TRBJ2-3; 9 bases match TRBD2. The CDR3 is 18 amino acids. Germline lookup yields CDR1 SGHRS and CDR2 YFSETQ. The junction had 17 bases not matched to a gene; V was cut back by 4 bases and J by 5 bases. DNA of the CDR3: TGCGCCAGCAGCCCCTTTTCCCCAAGCGGGAGGTCGGGAGATACGCAGTATTTT. It codes for CASSPFSPSGRSGDTQYF.

There are a few counts of this clonotype. The rearrangement links TRBV7-2 to TRBJ1-2, with D possibly TRBD1 on 6 matching bases. The germline gives CDR1 SGHTA, CDR2 FQGNSA. Trimming cost V 5 bases and J 13 bases, with 11 bases left between them. The CDR3 consists of 10 residues. CDR3: CASSGDISTF. The CDR3 DNA sequence: TGTGCCAGCAGCGGGGACATCTCCACCTTC.

This clonotype has only a few counts. The chain joins TRBV2 to TRBJ2-1; D possibly corresponds to TRBD2 (5 bases). Trimming took 3 bases from V and 0 from J, leaving 9 bases between them. Germline values: CDR1 SNHLY, CDR2 FYNNEI. CDR3 size: 15 residues. The CDR3 DNA is TGTGCCAGCAGTGAGCGGAGGAGCTCCTACAATGAGCAGTTCTTC. The encoded protein is CASSERRSSYNEQFF.

This clonotype appeared many times. The V gene is TRBV5-1, the J gene TRBJ2-3; 7 nucleotides line up with TRBD2. Germline-derived CDR1 and CDR2 are SGHRS and YFSETQ. V lost 4 bases and J lost 6; bases outside the gene matches: 5. The CDR3 has 13 amino acids. The CDR3 spells CASSGGTKDTQYF. Here the CDR3 DNA reads TGCGCCAGCAGCGGTGGGACTAAGGATACGCAGTATTTT.

This clonotype has more than one count but fewer than ten. J is TRBJ2-1 and V is TRBV12-3 or TRBV12-4; D remains ambiguous. The CDR3 is made up of 13 amino acids. The ends were cut back, 3 bases at V and 5 bases at J, with 8 bases in the middle. In nucleotides, the CDR3 is TGTGCCAGCAGTTTCCCCCCGAACAATGAGCAGTTCTTC. This codes for CASSFPPNNEQFF.

The chain combines TRBV7-6 with TRBJ2-2; 8 nucleotides line up with TRBD1. This CDR3 contains 17 residues. CDR1 and CDR2 (germline): SGHVS, FNYEAQ. Unmatched junction bases numbered 12, after V lost 2 bases and J lost 7 bases. The CDR3 loop reads CASSLPLTGGRGGELFF. The CDR3 DNA reads TGTGCCAGCAGCTTACCCCTTACAGGGGGTCGTGGCGGGGAGCTGTTTTTT.

The chain employs TRBV28 and TRBJ2-4, with TRBD2 matching 8 bases. In germline, CDR1 is MDHEN, CDR2 SYDVKM. The CDR3 sequence is 12 residues long. With 7 bases clipped from V and 8 bases from J, the junction kept 4 bases outside the gene matches. Here the CDR3 reads CASTARGDIQYF. For the CDR3, the DNA is TGTGCCAGCACGGCGCGGGGGGACATTCAGTACTTC.

There are a few counts of this clonotype. This sequence joins TRBV4-3 and TRBJ2-4, with unresolved D. This CDR3 is 16 amino acids long. V shed 0 bases and J shed 0 bases, with 9 bases lying between them. Germline assignment: CDR1 LGHNA and CDR2 YSLEER. The CDR3 region has the DNA TGCGCCAGCAGCCAAGACTCGCATAGAGCCAAAAACATTCAGTACTTC. Translation gives CASSQDSHRAKNIQYF.

This clonotype was recorded a few times. J is TRBJ2-7 and V is TRBV6-2 or TRBV6-3, with D perhaps being TRBD1 or TRBD2 (5 bases each). V shed 4 bases and J shed 3 bases, with 13 bases lying between them. There are 14 residues in the CDR3. Germline CDR1 and CDR2: MNHEY and SVGEGT. The CDR3 coding sequence is TGTGCCAGCAGTTTTTCCGGGGCCTACTACGAGCAGTACTTC. It translates to CASSFSGAYYEQYF.

The chain has TRBV3-1 and TRBJ2-7; D might be TRBD1 or TRBD2, each matching 5 bases. Germline lookup yields CDR1 LGHDT and CDR2 YNNKEL (reference sequence). The V end was cut by 1 base, the J end by 4 bases, with 11 bases between. The CDR3 sequence is 14 residues long. The CDR3 here is CASSQGGRSYEQYF. The CDR3 coding sequence is TGTGCCAGCAGCCAAGGGGGACGAAGTTACGAGCAGTACTTC.

V usage is TRBV29-1 and J usage is TRBJ1-1; the D is unclear. This CDR3 contains 11 residues. Trimming cost V 0 bases and J 13 bases, with 12 bases left between them. CDR1 SQVTM and CDR2 ANQGSEA come from the germline V gene. The CDR3 nucleotides are TGCAGCGTTGAAGAGGTGGGGTATAGTTTCTTT. Amino acid sequence: CSVEEVGYSFF. Filled out from reference TRBV29-1 and TRBJ1-1, the complete variable domain reads SAVISQKPSRDICQRGTSLTIQCQVDSQVTMMFWYRQQPGQSLTLIATANQGSEATYESGFVIDKFPISRPNLTFSTLTVSNMSPEDSSIYLCSVEEVGYSFFGQGTRLTVV.

This clonotype has ten or more counts. The chain is built from TRBV29-1 and TRBJ2-2; 8 bases match TRBD2. Germline values: CDR1 SQVTM, CDR2 ANQGSEA. V lost 5 bases to trimming and J lost 2 bases; unmatched junction nucleotides: 7. The CDR3 runs 15 residues. In DNA form, the CDR3 reads TGCAGCGTTTGTGTAGCGGGGTTAAACACCGGGGAGCTGTTTTTT. This encodes CSVCVAGLNTGELFF.

This clonotype was counted only a few times. This CDR3 is CASSLVSGTSGGKRGTQYF. CDR3 bases: TGTGCCAGCAGTTTAGTGTCCGGGACTAGCGGAGGGAAACGGGGTACGCAGTATTTT. The rearrangement joins TRBV12-3 or TRBV12-4 to TRBJ2-3; TRBD2 aligns across 11 bases. The CDR3 length is 19 residues. V shed 1 base and J 8 bases; nucleotides not matched to a gene: 17.

CDR3 protein: CSVEDGGTGSYEQYF. CDR3 DNA: TGCAGCGTTGAAGATGGGGGGACGGGCTCCTACGAGCAGTACTTC. The chain links TRBV29-1 to TRBJ2-7; TRBD2 might be the D (6 bases). The CDR3 is 15 amino acids. Germline CDR1 and CDR2: SQVTM and ANQGSEA. V lost 0 bases and J 0 bases, leaving 12 bases between the germline ends.

This clonotype has ten or more counts. The chain employs TRBV6-2 or TRBV6-3 and TRBJ1-1; no definite D call. This CDR3 region has 11 residues. Per the germline V gene, CDR1 is MNHEY and CDR2 is SVGEGT. The ends were cut back, 6 bases at V and 4 bases at J, with 6 bases in the middle. The CDR3 protein is CASSLLTEAFF. The CDR3 DNA is TGTGCCAGCAGCCTACTCACTGAAGCTTTCTTT.

This clonotype was seen more than once but under ten times. CDR3 DNA sequence: TGTGCCAGCACGGGGACTAGCGGGAGAGGGAAGAACAATGAGCAGTTCTTC. It specifies CASTGTSGRGKNNEQFF. The gene calls are TRBV6-2 or TRBV6-3 and TRBJ2-1, with 14 bases fitting TRBD2. From germline, CDR1 is MNHEY and CDR2 SVGEGT. The CDR3 spans 17 residues. V lost 7 bases and J lost 5; bases outside the gene matches: 10.

This clonotype was picked up many times. The V gene is TRBV27, the J gene TRBJ2-3, with 9 bases matching TRBD1. The J segment lost 5 bases and the V segment lost 4 bases, leaving 7 bases of the junction unmatched. The germline gives CDR1 MNHEY, CDR2 SMNVEV (reference sequence). The CDR3 contains 15 residues. CDR3 loop: CASSSPGQGIDTQYF. The DNA for the CDR3 is TGTGCCAGCAGTTCCCCGGGACAGGGCATAGATACGCAGTATTTT.

This clonotype turned up a few times. The V and J genes are TRBV12-3 or TRBV12-4 and TRBJ1-1, with TRBD1 matching over 10 bases. V shed 6 bases, J shed 0 bases, and the junction held 10 bases outside the gene matches. CDR3 size: 17 residues. CDR3 DNA sequence: TGTGCCAGCAGCCTTGGGACAGGGGACGCAATGAACACTGAAGCTTTCTTT. Translation gives CASSLGTGDAMNTEAFF.

The chain combines TRBV29-1 with TRBJ1-1, with a weak D call TRBD1 (5 bases). Germline values: CDR1 SQVTM, CDR2 ANQGSEA. V gave up 0 bases and J gave up 10 bases, with 15 bases separating them. This CDR3 is built from 13 residues. CDR3 residues: CSVEEGRGRLAFF. CDR3 sequence (DNA): TGCAGCGTTGAAGAGGGGCGTGGAAGGCTAGCTTTCTTT.

In this sample, this clonotype turned up many times. The V gene is TRBV2, the J gene TRBJ2-7; 8 nucleotides line up with TRBD2. The germline CDR1 and CDR2 sequences are SNHLY and FYNNEI. Unmatched junction bases numbered 7, after V lost 8 bases and J lost 1 base. The CDR3 loop spans 14 amino acids. This CDR3 reads CASDTSGRSYEQYF. The CDR3 nucleotides read TGTGCCAGCGACACGAGCGGGAGATCCTACGAGCAGTACTTC.

This clonotype has a handful of counts. This chain uses TRBV15 with TRBJ1-5; 8 nucleotides agree with TRBD1. The V segment lost 1 base and the J segment 4 bases; nucleotides outside the gene matches: 6. Germline V gives CDR1 LNHNV, CDR2 YYDKDF (reference sequence). The CDR3 has 16 residues. The CDR3 spells CATSRAETGVNQPQHF. As DNA, the CDR3 is TGTGCCACCAGCAGAGCGGAGACAGGGGTGAATCAGCCCCAGCATTTT.